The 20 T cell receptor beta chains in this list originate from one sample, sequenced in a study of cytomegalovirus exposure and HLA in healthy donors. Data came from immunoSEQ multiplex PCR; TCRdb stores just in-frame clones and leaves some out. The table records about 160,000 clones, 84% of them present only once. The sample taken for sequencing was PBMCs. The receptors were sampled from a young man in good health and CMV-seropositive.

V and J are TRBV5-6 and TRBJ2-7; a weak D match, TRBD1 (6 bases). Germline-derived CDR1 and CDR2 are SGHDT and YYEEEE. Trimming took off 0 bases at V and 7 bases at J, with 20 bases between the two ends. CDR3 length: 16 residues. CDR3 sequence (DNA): TGTGCCAGCAGCTTGGGGGCAGGGGCCTTGCTGGAGGAGCAGTACTTC. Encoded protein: CASSLGAGALLEEQYF.

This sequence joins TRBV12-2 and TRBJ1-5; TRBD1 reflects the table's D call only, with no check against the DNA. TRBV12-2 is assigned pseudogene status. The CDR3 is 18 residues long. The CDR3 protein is CASRLAIARGLDNQPQHF. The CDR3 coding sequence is TGTGCAAGTCGCTTAGCGATCGCCAGGGGGTTGGACAATCAGCCCCAGCATTTT.

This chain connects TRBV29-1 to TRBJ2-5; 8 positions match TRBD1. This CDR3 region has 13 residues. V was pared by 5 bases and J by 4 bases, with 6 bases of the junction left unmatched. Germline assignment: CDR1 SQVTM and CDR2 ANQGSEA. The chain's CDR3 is CSVSTGTGETQYF. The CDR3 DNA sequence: TGCAGCGTTTCTACCGGGACAGGAGAGACCCAGTACTTC.

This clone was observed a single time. The CDR3 is CASSLEAGDYGYTF. The CDR3 DNA sequence: TGTGCCAGCAGCTTAGAGGCAGGCGACTATGGCTACACCTTC. The rearrangement uses TRBV7-2 and TRBJ1-2; D is uncertain. V was cut by 1 base and J by 3 bases, with 9 bases left in between. CDR3 size: 14 residues. Germline-derived CDR1 and CDR2 are SGHTA and FQGNSA. Based on the CDR3 plus reference TRBV7-2 and TRBJ1-2, the full variable domain is GAGVSQSPSNKVTEKGKDVELRCDPISGHTALYWYRQSLGQGLEFLIYFQGNSAPDKSGLPSDRFSAERTGGSVSTLTIQRTQQEDSAVYLCASSLEAGDYGYTFGSGTRLTVV.

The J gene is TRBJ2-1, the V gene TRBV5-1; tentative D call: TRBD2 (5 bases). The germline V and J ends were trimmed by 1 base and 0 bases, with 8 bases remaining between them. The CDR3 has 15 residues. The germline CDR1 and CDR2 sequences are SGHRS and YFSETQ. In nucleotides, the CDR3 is TGCGCCAGCAGCTTGAGGAGGAACTCCTACAATGAGCAGTTCTTC. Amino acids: CASSLRRNSYNEQFF. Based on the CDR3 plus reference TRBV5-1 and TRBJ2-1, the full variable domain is KAGVTQTPRYLIKTRGQQVTLSCSPISGHRSVSWYQQTPGQGLQFLFEYFSETQRNKGNFPGRFSGRQFSNSRSEMNVSTLELGDSALYLCASSLRRNSYNEQFFGPGTRLTVL.

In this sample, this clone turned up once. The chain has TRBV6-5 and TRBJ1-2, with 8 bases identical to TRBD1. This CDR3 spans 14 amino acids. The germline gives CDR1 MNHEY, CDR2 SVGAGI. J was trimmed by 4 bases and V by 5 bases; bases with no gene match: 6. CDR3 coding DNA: TGTGCCAGCAGTCCAGGGGGCGGGAGCTATGGCTACACCTTC. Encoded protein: CASSPGGGSYGYTF.

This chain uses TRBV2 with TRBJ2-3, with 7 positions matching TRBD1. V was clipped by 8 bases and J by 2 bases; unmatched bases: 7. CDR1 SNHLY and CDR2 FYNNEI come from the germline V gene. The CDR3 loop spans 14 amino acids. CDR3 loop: CASRQGIITDTQYF. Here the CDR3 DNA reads TGTGCCAGCCGACAGGGCATCATCACAGATACGCAGTATTTT.

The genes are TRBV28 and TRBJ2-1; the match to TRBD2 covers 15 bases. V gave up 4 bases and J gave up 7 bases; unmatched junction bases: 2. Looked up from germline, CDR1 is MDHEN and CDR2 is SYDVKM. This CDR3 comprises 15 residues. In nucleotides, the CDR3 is TGTGCCAGCAGTTCCGGGACTAGCGGGAGGAATGAGCAGTTCTTC. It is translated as CASSSGTSGRNEQFF.

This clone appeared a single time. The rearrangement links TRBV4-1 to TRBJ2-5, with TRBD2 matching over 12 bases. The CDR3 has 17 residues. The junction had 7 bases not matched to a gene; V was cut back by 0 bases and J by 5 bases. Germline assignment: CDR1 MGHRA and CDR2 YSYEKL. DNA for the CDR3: TGCGCCAGCAGCCAAGAAACTAGCGGGGGGCTTGTGGAGACCCAGTACTTC. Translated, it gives CASSQETSGGLVETQYF.

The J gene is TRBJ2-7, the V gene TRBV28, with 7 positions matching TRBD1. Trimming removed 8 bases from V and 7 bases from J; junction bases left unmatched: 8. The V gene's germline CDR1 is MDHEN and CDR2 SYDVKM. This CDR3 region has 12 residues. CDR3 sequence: CASYVTGKEQYF. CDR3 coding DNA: TGTGCCAGCTACGTGACAGGGAAAGAGCAGTACTTC.

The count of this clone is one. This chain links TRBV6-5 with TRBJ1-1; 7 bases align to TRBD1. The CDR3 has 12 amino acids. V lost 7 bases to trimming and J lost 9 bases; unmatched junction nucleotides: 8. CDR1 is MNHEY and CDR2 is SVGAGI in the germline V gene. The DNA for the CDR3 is TGTGCCAGCACTGCGACAGGGAACAAAGCTTTCTTT. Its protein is CASTATGNKAFF.

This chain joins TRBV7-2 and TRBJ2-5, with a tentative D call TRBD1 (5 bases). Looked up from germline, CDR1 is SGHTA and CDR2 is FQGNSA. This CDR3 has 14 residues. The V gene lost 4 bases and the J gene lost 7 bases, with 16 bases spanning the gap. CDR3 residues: CASSSLTRRGTQYF. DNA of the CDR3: TGTGCCAGCAGCTCCTTGACAAGAAGGGGGACCCAGTACTTC.

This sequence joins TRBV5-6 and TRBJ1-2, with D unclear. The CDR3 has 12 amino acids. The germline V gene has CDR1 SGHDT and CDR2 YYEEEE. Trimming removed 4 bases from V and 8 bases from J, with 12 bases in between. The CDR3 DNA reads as TGTGCCAGCAGCCCTTATGGTCGGGGCTACACCTTC. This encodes CASSPYGRGYTF.

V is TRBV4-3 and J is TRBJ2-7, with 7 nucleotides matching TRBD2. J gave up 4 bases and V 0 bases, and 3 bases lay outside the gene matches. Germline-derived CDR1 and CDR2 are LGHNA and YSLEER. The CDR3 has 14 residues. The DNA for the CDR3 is TGCGCCAGCAGCCAAGATGGGGGGGGATACGAGCAGTACTTC. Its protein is CASSQDGGGYEQYF.

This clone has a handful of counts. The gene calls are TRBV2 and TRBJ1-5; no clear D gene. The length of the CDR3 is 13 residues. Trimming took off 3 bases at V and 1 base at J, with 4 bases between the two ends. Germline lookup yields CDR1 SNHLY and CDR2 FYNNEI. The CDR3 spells CASSDQSNQPQHF. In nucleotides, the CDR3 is TGTGCCAGCAGTGATCAGAGCAATCAGCCCCAGCATTTT.

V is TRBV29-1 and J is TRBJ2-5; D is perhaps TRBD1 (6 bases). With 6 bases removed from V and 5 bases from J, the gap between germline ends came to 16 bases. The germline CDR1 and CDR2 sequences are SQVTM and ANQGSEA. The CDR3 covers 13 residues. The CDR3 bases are TGCAGCGTCTCTCGACAGGCCTCTGAGACCCAGTACTTC. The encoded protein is CSVSRQASETQYF.

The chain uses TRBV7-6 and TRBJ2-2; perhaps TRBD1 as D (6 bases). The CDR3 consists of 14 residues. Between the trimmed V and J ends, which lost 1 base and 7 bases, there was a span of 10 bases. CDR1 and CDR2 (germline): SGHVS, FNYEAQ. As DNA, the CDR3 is TGTGCCAGCAGCTTAGACAGGGTCAGCGGGGAGCTGTTTTTT. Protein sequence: CASSLDRVSGELFF.

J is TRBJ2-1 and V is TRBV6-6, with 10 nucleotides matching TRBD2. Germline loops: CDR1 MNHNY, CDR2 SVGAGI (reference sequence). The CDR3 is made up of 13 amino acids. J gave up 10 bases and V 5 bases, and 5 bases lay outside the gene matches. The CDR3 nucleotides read TGTGCCAGCAGTAATGGACTAGCGGTAGAGCAGTTCTTC. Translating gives CASSNGLAVEQFF.

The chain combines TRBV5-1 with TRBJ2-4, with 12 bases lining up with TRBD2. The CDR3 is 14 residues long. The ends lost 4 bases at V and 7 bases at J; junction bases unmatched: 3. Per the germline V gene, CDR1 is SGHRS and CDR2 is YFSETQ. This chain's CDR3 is CASSPGTSGNIQYF. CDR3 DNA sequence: TGCGCCAGCAGCCCTGGGACTAGCGGGAACATTCAGTACTTC.

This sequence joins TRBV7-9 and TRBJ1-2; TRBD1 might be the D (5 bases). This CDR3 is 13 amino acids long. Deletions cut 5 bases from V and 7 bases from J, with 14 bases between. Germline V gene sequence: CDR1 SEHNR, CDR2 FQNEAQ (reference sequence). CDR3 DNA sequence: TGTGCCAGCAGCGGCGGAGGGGTTGGTGGCTACACCTTC. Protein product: CASSGGGVGGYTF.